This T cell receptor (beta chain) emerged from a study of T cells in Graves' hyperthyroidism and ophthalmopathy. This clonotype showed up many times. TCR beta CDR3 region amplification was performed from RNA transcripts. HTBI primers drove first-round RT-PCR of the TCR CDR3. Via MiXCR, TCRdb re-called the multiplex PCR reads, giving one row per CDR3 protein. The sample carries 300,000 to 350,000 distinct CDR3 sequences, 14% recorded once. Diagnosis rested on symptoms, serum thyroxine and TRAb, thyroid ultrasound, and orbital computed tomography. PBMCs were derived from about 9.1 ml fresh peripheral blood. Germline V gene lookup returns CDR1 MDHEN and CDR2 SYDVKM. This CDR3 has 15 amino acids. V was pared by 5 bases and J by 4 bases, with 9 bases of the junction left unmatched.

The source is a woman aged 25 to 39 with Graves' hyperthyroidism. Sequenced material: blood. The chain is built from TRBV28 and TRBJ2-5; TRBD2 aligns across 8 bases. The CDR3 sequence is CASSQTGREAETQYF. CDR3 DNA sequence: TGTGCCAGCAGTCAGACTGGGCGGGAGGCAGAGACCCAGTACTTC.